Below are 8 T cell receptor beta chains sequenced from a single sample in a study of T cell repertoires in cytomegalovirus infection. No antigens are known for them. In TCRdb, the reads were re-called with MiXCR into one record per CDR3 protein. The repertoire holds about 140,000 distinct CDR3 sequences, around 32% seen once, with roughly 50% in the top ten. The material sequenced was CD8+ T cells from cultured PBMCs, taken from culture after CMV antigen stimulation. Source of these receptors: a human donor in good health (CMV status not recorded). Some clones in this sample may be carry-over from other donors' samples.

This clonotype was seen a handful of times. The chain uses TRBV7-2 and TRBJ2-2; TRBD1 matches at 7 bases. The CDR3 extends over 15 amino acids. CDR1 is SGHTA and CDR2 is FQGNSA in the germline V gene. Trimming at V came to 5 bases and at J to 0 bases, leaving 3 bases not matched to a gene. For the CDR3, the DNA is TGTGCCAGCAGCCGGGACAGTACGAACACCGGGGAGCTGTTTTTT. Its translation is CASSRDSTNTGELFF.

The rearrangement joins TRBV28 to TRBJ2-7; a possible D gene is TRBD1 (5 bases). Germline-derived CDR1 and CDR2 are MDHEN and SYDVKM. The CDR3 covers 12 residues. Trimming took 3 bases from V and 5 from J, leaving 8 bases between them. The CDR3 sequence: CASSLVGDEQYF. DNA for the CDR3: TGTGCCAGCAGTTTGGTAGGGGACGAGCAGTACTTC.

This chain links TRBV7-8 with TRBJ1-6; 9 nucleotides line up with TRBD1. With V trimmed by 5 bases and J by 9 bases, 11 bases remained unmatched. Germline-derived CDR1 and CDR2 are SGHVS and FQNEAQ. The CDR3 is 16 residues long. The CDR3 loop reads CASSKTTGTGSSPLHF. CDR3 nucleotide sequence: TGTGCCAGCAGCAAGACGACCGGGACAGGGAGTTCACCCCTCCACTTT. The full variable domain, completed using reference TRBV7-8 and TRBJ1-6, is GAGVSQSPRYKVAKRGQDVALRCDPISGHVSLFWYQQALGQGPEFLTYFQNEAQLDKSGLPSDRFFAERPEGSVSTLKIQRTQQEDSAVYLCASSKTTGTGSSPLHFGNGTRLTVT.

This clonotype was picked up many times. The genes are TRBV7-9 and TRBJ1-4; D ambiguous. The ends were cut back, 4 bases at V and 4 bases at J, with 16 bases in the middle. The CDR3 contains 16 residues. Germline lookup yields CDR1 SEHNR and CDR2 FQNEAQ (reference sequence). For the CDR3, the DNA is TGTGCCAGCAGCTCTAAGATCACAGCGAGTAATGAAAAACTGTTTTTT. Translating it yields CASSSKITASNEKLFF.

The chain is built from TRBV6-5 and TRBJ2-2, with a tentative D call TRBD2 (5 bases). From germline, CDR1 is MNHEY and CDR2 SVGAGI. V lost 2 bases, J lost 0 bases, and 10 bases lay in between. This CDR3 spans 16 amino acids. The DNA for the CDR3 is TGTGCCAGCAGTTACGAGACTACCCCGAACACCGGGGAGCTGTTTTTT. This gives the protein CASSYETTPNTGELFF.

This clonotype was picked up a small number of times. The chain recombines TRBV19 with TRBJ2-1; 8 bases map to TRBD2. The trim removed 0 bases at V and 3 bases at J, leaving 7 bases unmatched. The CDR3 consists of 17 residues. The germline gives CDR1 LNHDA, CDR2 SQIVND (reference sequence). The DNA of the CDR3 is TGTGCCAGTAGTATAGATGACGGGGGGGGCCACTACAATGAGCAGTTCTTC. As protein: CASSIDDGGGHYNEQFF.

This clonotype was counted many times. CDR3 nucleotides: TGTGCCAGTAGGGAGTGGGTTTTCACTGAAGCTTTCTTT. It is translated as CASREWVFTEAFF. This chain connects TRBV7-2 to TRBJ1-1; no clear D. The germline V and J ends were trimmed by 9 bases and 4 bases, with 15 bases remaining between them. The germline V gene encodes CDR1 SGHTA and CDR2 FQGNSA. CDR3 length equals 13 residues.

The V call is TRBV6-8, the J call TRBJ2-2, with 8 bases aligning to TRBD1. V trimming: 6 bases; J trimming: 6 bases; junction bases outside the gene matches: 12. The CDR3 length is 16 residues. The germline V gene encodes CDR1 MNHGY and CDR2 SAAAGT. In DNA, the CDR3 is TGTGCCAGCAGCCACGACAGGGGTTTGGTGTCCGGGGAGCTGTTTTTT. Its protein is CASSHDRGLVSGELFF.